This T cell receptor (beta chain) emerged from a study of cytomegalovirus exposure and HLA in healthy donors. On the study more broadly: In a previous analysis, approximately 110 million unique TCR beta sequences were found from 150 million to 200 million T cells.

CDR1 LNHDA and CDR2 SQIVND come from the germline V gene (reference sequence). V was pared by 1 base and J by 2 bases, with 12 bases between. The length of the CDR3 is 16 residues. The PCR ran on 60 Vbeta and 13 Jbeta primers. TCRdb's table, derived via immunoSEQ multiplex PCR, lists solely in-frame clones and lacks some. The data show about 170,000 clones, approximately 81% seen once. Notes on this clone: Its antigen remains unknown.

Findings of the study overall: Highly shared sequence variants in one cluster were likely a sequencing artifact.

The clonotype comes from a male donor in good health and CMV-seronegative. The chain is built from TRBV19 and TRBJ1-5; D uncertain. Material: PBMCs. The CDR3, as DNA: TGTGCCAGTAGTATAGTAAGGATCAGCGGCAATCAGCCCCAGCATTTT. Amino acids: CASSIVRISGNQPQHF.